This TCR beta chain comes out of a study of patients and donors after allogeneic stem cell transplantation. Germline lookup yields CDR1 LGHNA and CDR2 YSLEER. The CDR3 contains 18 residues. Trimming took 0 bases from V and 1 from J; bases not matched to a gene: 6. TCRdb re-derived calls from the RT-PCR reads in MiXCR, one entry per CDR3 protein. The sample lists under 170,000 distinct CDR3 sequences; 37% were seen once. The origin of this receptor is a human donor who was either an allogeneic HSCT recipient or a stem cell or donor lymphocyte infusion donor (not recorded which). It is not recorded whose cells these are; they may come from a transplant donor. The chain couples TRBV4-3 to TRBJ2-5; 12 nucleotides line up with TRBD2. The sample comprised blood, either unsorted or a sorted T cell fraction (not recorded which). This chain's CDR3 is CASSQEFRLAGAQETQYF. The CDR3 DNA reads as TGCGCCAGCAGCCAAGAATTCCGACTAGCGGGGGCCCAAGAGACCCAGTACTTC.